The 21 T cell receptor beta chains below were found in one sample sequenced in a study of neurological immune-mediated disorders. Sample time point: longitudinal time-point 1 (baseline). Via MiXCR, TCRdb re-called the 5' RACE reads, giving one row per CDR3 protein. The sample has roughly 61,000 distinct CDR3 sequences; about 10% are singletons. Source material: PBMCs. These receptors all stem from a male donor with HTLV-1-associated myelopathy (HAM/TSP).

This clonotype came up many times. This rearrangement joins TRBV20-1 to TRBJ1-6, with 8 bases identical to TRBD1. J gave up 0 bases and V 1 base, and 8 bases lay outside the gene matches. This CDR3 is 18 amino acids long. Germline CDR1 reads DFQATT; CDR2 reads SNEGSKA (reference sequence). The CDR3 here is CSARGLRGLSSYNSPLHF. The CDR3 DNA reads TGCAGTGCTAGAGGTCTCAGGGGGCTGAGCTCCTATAATTCACCCCTCCACTTT.

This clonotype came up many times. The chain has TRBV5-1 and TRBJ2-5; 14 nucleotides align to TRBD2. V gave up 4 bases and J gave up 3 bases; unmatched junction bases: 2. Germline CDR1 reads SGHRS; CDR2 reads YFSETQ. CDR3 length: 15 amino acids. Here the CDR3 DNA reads TGCGCCAGCAGCACGGGACTAGCGGGGGAAGAGACCCAGTACTTC. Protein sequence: CASSTGLAGEETQYF.

The chain's CDR3 is CASSRKRGPSYNEQFF. The CDR3 DNA reads TGTGCCAGCAGCCGGAAGCGGGGGCCCTCCTACAATGAGCAGTTCTTC. The chain links TRBV14 to TRBJ2-1; 8 bases agree with TRBD2. Germline CDR1 and CDR2: SGHDN and FVKESK. The length of the CDR3 is 16 residues. Germline trimming cut 4 bases from V and 0 bases from J; bases unmatched to any gene: 5.

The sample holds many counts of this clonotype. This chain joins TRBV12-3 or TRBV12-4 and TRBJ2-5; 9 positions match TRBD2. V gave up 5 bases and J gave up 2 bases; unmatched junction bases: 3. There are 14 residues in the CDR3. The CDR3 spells CASSSGGPQETQYF. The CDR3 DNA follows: TGTGCCAGCAGTAGCGGGGGGCCTCAAGAGACCCAGTACTTC.

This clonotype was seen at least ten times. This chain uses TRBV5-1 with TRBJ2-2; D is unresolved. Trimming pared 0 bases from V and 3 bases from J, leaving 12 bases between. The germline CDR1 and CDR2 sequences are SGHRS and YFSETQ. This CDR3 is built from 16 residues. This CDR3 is CASSLALIGYTGELFF. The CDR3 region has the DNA TGCGCCAGCAGCTTGGCCCTTATCGGGTACACCGGGGAGCTGTTTTTT.

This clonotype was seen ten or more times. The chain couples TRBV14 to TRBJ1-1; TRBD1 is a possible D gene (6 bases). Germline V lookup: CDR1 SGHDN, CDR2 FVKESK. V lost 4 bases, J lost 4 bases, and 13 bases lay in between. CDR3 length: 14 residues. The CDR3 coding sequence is TGTGCCAGCAGCCGCGACTTAGGGGGCACTGAAGCTTTCTTT. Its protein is CASSRDLGGTEAFF.

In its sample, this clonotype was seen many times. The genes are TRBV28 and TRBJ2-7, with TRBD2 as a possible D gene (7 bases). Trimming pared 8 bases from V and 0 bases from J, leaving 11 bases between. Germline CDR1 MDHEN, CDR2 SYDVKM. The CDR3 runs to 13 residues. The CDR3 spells CASGGAASYEQYF. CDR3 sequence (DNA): TGTGCCAGCGGGGGGGCCGCCTCCTACGAGCAGTACTTC.

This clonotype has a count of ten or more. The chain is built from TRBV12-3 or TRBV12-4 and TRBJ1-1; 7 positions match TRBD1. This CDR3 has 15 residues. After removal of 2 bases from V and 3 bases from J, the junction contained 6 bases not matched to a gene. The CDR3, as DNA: TGTGCCAGCAGTTTAAACAGGGGCATTTACACTGAAGCTTTCTTT. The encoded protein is CASSLNRGIYTEAFF.

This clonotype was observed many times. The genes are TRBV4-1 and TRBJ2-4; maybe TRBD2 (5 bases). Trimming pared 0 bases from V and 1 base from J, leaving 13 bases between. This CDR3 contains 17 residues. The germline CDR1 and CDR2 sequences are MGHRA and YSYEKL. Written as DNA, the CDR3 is TGCGCCAGCAGCCAAGAGAGGGCTACTGGGGCCAAAAACATTCAGTACTTC. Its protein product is CASSQERATGAKNIQYF.

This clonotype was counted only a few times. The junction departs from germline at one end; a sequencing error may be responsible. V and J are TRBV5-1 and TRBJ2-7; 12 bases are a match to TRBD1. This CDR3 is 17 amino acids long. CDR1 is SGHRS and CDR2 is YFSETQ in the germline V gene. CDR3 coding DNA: TGCGCCAGCAGCTCCGCTCCCGGGACAGGGGGCTCCCACGAGCAGTACTTC. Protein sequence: CASSSAPGTGGSHEQYF.

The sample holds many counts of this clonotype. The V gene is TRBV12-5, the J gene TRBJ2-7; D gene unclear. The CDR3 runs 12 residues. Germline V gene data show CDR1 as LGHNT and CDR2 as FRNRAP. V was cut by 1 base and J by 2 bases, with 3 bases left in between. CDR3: CASGLGPYEQYF. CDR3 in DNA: TGTGCTAGTGGTTTGGGACCCTACGAGCAGTACTTC.

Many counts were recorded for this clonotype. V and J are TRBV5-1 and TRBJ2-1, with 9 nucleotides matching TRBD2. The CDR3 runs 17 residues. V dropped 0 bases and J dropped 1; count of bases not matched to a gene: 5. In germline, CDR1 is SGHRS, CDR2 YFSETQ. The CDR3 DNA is TGCGCCAGCAGCTTGGCCAGCGGGGGGCGTTCCTACAATGAGCAGTTCTTC. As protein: CASSLASGGRSYNEQFF.

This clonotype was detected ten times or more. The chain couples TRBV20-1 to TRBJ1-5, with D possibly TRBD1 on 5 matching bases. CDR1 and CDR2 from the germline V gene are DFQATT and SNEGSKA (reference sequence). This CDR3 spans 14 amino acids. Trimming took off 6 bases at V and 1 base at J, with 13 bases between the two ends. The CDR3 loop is CSAPTVDSNQPQHF. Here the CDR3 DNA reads TGCAGTGCGCCGACAGTTGACAGCAATCAGCCCCAGCATTTT.

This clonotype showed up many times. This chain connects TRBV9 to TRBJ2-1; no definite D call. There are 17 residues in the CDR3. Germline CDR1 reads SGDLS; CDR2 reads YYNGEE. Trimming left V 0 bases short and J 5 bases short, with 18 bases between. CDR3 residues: CASSVEIGQTWDNEQFF. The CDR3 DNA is TGTGCCAGCAGCGTAGAGATAGGGCAGACCTGGGACAATGAGCAGTTCTTC.

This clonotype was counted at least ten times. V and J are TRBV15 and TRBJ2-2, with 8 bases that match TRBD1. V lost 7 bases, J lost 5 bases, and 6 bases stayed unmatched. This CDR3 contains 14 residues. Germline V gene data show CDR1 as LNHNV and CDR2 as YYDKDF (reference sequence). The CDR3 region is CATTGTGGTGELFF. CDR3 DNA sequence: TGTGCCACCACCGGGACAGGTGGTACCGGGGAGCTGTTTTTT.

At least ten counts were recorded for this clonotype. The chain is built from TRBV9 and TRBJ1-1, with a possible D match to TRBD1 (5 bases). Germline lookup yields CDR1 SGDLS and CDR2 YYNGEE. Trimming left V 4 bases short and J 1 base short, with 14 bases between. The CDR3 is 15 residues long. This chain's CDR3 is CASSPQGQGNTEAFF. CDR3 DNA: TGTGCCAGCAGCCCCCAGGGCCAGGGGAACACTGAAGCTTTCTTT. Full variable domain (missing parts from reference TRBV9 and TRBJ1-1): DSGVTQTPKHLITATGQRVTLRCSPRSGDLSVYWYQQSLDQGLQFLIQYYNGEERAKGNILERFSAQQFPDLHSELNLSSLELGDSALYFCASSPQGQGNTEAFFGQGTRLTVV.

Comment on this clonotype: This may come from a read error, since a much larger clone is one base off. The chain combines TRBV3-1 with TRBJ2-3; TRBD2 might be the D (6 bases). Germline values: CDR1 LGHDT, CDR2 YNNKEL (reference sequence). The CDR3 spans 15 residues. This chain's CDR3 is CANSQNRLDTDTQYF. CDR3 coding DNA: TGTGCCAACAGCCAAAACAGACTAGACACAGATACGCAGTATTTT.

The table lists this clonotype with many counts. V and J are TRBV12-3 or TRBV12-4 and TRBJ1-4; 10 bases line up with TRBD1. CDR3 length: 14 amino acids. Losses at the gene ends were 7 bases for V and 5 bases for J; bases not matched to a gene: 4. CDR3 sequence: CASNRQGANEKLFF. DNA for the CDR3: TGTGCCAGCAATCGACAGGGGGCGAATGAAAAACTGTTTTTT.

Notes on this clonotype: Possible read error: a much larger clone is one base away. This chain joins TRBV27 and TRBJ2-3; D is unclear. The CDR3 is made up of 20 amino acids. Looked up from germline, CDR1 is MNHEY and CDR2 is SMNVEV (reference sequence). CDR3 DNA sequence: TGTGTCAGCAGTCCCCGTTGGCAGAACCTGGTCGCTAAGAGCACAGATACGCAGTATTTT. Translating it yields CVSSPRWQNLVAKSTDTQYF.

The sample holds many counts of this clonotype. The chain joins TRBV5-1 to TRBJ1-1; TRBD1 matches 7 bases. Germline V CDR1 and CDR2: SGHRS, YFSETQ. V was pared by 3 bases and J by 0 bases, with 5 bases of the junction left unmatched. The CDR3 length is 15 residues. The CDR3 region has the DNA TGCGCCAGCAGCTCGAGACAGGGTTTGAACACTGAAGCTTTCTTT. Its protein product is CASSSRQGLNTEAFF. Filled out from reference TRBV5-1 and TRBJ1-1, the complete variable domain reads KAGVTQTPRYLIKTRGQQVTLSCSPISGHRSVSWYQQTPGQGLQFLFEYFSETQRNKGNFPGRFSGRQFSNSRSEMNVSTLELGDSALYLCASSSRQGLNTEAFFGQGTRLTVV.

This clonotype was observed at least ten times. CDR3 loop: CASSLDRIYNSPLHF. The CDR3, as DNA: TGCGCCAGCAGCTTGGACCGAATCTATAATTCACCCCTCCACTTT. This chain links TRBV5-1 with TRBJ1-6; D call uncertain. In germline, CDR1 is SGHRS, CDR2 YFSETQ. V was cut by 0 bases and J by 3 bases, with 7 bases left in between. The CDR3 covers 15 residues.